Sequencing of this T cell receptor beta chain was carried out in a study of radiotherapy plus CTLA-4 blockade in lung cancer. This CDR3 has 16 residues. Germline-derived CDR1 and CDR2 are MNHNY and SVGAGI (reference sequence). Trimming took off 5 bases at V and 0 bases at J, with 14 bases between the two ends. TCRdb's copy holds only in-frame clones and misses some; the assay was immunoSEQ multiplex PCR. The sample lists 30,000 to 40,000 clones; around 75% were seen once. The chain is built from TRBV6-6 and TRBJ2-1; D gene ambiguous. This TCR derives from a human donor with non-small cell lung cancer that progressed on radiotherapy plus ipilimumab. Here the sequenced sample was peripheral blood, taken from a patient treated with radiotherapy plus ipilimumab. CDR3 loop: CASSNGVISSYNEQFF. The CDR3 DNA is TGTGCCAGCAGTAATGGGGTCATCAGCTCCTACAATGAGCAGTTCTTC.